A selection of T cell receptor beta chains follows, all from one sample in a study of blood T cell repertoires in COVID-19. Sequencing was performed with immunoSEQ multiplex PCR; in TCRdb, only in-frame clones are kept and a portion is missing. The sample consists of some 400,000 clones, roughly nine tenths of them appearing once. The sequencing sample was made of PBMCs or T cells enriched from blood (not recorded which). The receptors were sampled from a woman aged 40 to 50 who had been exposed to COVID-19. The CDR3 runs from the conserved cysteine through the conserved F or W. D genes are given only for firm matches. Rows give clone size only sometimes, using once, few, many, or a class for an expanded clone.

CDR3,DNA,V,J,D,size
CASSEGQNSPLHF,TGTGCCAGCAGTGAGGGACAGAATTCACCCCTCCACTTT,TRBV2,TRBJ1-6,TRBD1,once
CASSRDPNPGNTIYF,TGTGCCAGCAGTCGGGATCCCAACCCAGGAAACACCATATATTTT,TRBV25-1,TRBJ1-3,NA,NA
CASSYSDYSPAYEQYF,TGTGCCAGCAGTTACTCCGACTACTCTCCGGCCTACGAGCAGTACTTC,TRBV6-5,TRBJ2-7,NA,few
CASTALREQTYGYTF,TGTGCCAGCACGGCGCTCCGAGAACAGACCTATGGCTACACCTTC,TRBV6-5,TRBJ1-2,NA,NA
CASSSLLSPNTEAFF,TGCGCCAGCAGCTCCCTCCTGAGCCCGAACACTGAAGCTTTCTTT,TRBV5-1,TRBJ1-1,NA,NA
CASSPLNPGELFF,TGCGCCAGCAGCCCGCTAAACCCCGGGGAGCTGTTTTTT,TRBV4-3,TRBJ2-2,NA,NA
CASSLVPGQGVAEAFF,TGTGCCAGCAGCTTAGTCCCGGGACAGGGGGTAGCTGAAGCTTTCTTT,TRBV7-6,TRBJ1-1,TRBD1,NA
CASSLEAGTGWGNEQFF,TGTGCCAGTAGTCTGGAAGCCGGGACAGGGTGGGGCAATGAGCAGTTCTTC,TRBV19,TRBJ2-1,TRBD1,NA
CASSALTGEAFF,TGTGCCAGTAGTGCCCTCACAGGGGAAGCTTTCTTT,TRBV19,TRBJ1-1,NA,NA
CASSPWGQLVNEKLFF,TGTGCCAGCAGCCCCTGGGGACAGCTTGTTAATGAAAAACTGTTTTTT,TRBV7-8,TRBJ1-4,TRBD1,NA
CASRSGQGVYEQYF,TGTGCCAGTAGATCGGGACAGGGAGTATACGAGCAGTACTTC,TRBV19,TRBJ2-7,TRBD1,NA
CASSFPAGIHEQYF,TGTGCCAGCAGCTTTCCAGCGGGAATCCACGAGCAGTACTTC,TRBV11-3,TRBJ2-7,TRBD2,NA
CASSDDTYGYTF,TGTGCCAGCAGTGATGACACCTATGGCTACACCTTC,TRBV12-3/TRBV12-4,TRBJ1-2,NA,NA
CASSLTDRGNREQYF,TGCGCCAGCAGCTTAACGGACAGGGGTAATCGCGAGCAGTACTTC,TRBV5-1,TRBJ2-7,TRBD1,NA
CAWSRRRSSYEQYF,TGTGCCTGGAGTCGCAGGAGGAGCTCCTACGAGCAGTACTTC,TRBV30,TRBJ2-7,NA,once
CASSSGTGRDGYTF,TGCGCCAGCAGCAGCGGGACAGGACGGGATGGCTACACCTTC,TRBV5-1,TRBJ1-2,TRBD1,NA
CASSVGQSTDTQYF,TGTGCCAGCAGCGTAGGACAGAGCACAGATACGCAGTATTTT,TRBV5-4,TRBJ2-3,NA,NA
CASTAGGSYNEQFF,TGTGCCAGTACCGCAGGGGGCTCCTACAATGAGCAGTTCTTC,TRBV19,TRBJ2-1,TRBD1,once
CASSPLGGTGLDEQYF,TGTGCCAGCTCACCACTGGGTGGGACAGGGCTCGACGAGCAGTACTTC,TRBV18,TRBJ2-7,TRBD1,NA
CASSAVLHSSEQYF,TGTGCCAGCAGCGCAGTACTTCACAGCTCCGAGCAGTACTTC,TRBV9,TRBJ2-7,NA,NA
CASSVTGSNQPQHF,TGTGCCAGCAGCGTAACAGGGTCCAATCAGCCCCAGCATTTT,TRBV5-5,TRBJ1-5,NA,NA
CASSFLGRRNYGYTF,TGTGCCAGCAGCTTCCTTGGGCGCCGGAACTATGGCTACACCTTC,TRBV7-9,TRBJ1-2,NA,NA
CATRGDRSPNEQFF,TGTGCCACCAGAGGTGACAGGTCCCCCAATGAGCAGTTCTTC,TRBV24-1,TRBJ2-1,NA,NA